This is a list of T cell receptor beta chains from one sample in a study of shared clonotypes between healthy human individuals. TCRdb's table, derived via immunoSEQ multiplex PCR, lists solely in-frame clones and lacks some. The sample contains hundreds of thousands of clones, 90% to 96% of which appear only once. Sample: naive CD4+ T cells sorted from blood. The origin of the receptors is a woman aged 25 to 45 in good health. Both conserved end residues are part of each CDR3. D genes are given only for firm matches. Clone size is not always given. Where it is, it says once, few, many or a class for expanded clones.

NA,TRBV27,NA,TRBJ2-2,CASSLYPGELFF,TGTGCCAGCAGTTTATATCCCGGGGAGCTGTTTTTT
NA,TRBV28,NA,TRBJ2-5,CASSLSGVQETQYF,TGTGCCAGCAGTTTGTCAGGGGTCCAAGAGACCCAGTACTTC
NA,TRBV11-3,NA,TRBJ2-2,CASSLRQVNTGELFF,TGTGCCAGCAGCTTAAGGCAGGTAAACACCGGGGAGCTGTTTTTT
NA,TRBV7-9,NA,TRBJ1-1,CASSKEPGRDTEAFF,TGTGCCAGCAGCAAAGAGCCGGGACGGGACACTGAAGCTTTCTTT
few,TRBV4-1,NA,TRBJ2-7,CASSPRVGKYEQYF,TGCGCCAGCAGCCCTCGGGTCGGGAAGTACGAGCAGTACTTC
NA,TRBV27,NA,TRBJ2-7,CASSLRPRTNLGYSSYEQYF,TGTGCCAGCAGTTTAAGGCCGAGGACAAATCTGGGGTATAGCTCCTACGAGCAGTACTTC
NA,TRBV11-2,NA,TRBJ2-7,CASSFSVDSYEQYF,TGTGCCAGCAGCTTTAGCGTCGACTCCTACGAGCAGTACTTC
NA,TRBV7-2,NA,TRBJ1-5,CASSPGGPMGNQPQHF,TGTGCCAGCAGCCCGGGGGGCCCCATGGGCAATCAGCCCCAGCATTTT
NA,TRBV11-2,NA,TRBJ2-7,CASSLGRYSYEQYF,TGTGCCAGCAGCTTAGGCAGATACTCCTACGAGCAGTACTTC
NA,TRBV10-3,NA,TRBJ2-1,CAISQASSYNEQFF,TGTGCCATCAGCCAGGCAAGCTCCTACAATGAGCAGTTCTTC
NA,TRBV6-1,TRBD1,TRBJ1-1,CASSQDRGEVEAFF,TGTGCCAGCAGCCAGGACAGGGGGGAAGTTGAAGCTTTCTTT
once,TRBV23-1,TRBD1,TRBJ1-1,CASPRQGPNTEAFF,TGCGCCAGCCCTAGACAGGGGCCGAACACTGAAGCTTTCTTT
NA,TRBV9,NA,TRBJ2-5,CASSGEGRREETQYF,TGTGCCAGCAGCGGTGAGGGTCGGAGGGAAGAGACCCAGTACTTC
NA,TRBV7-9,NA,TRBJ2-5,CASSLAVRTQETQYF,TGTGCCAGCAGCTTAGCCGTGCGGACCCAAGAGACCCAGTACTTC
once,TRBV28,TRBD2,TRBJ2-6,CASSLGGLAGGSGANVLTF,TGTGCCAGCAGTTTAGGCGGACTAGCGGGAGGCTCTGGGGCCAACGTCCTGACTTTC
NA,TRBV6-1,NA,TRBJ2-7,CASSWDGWTYEQYF,TGTGCCAGCAGTTGGGACGGCTGGACCTACGAGCAGTACTTC
NA,TRBV13,NA,TRBJ2-7,CASSLGGRVLSYEQYF,TGTGCCAGCAGCTTAGGTGGCAGGGTCCTCTCCTACGAGCAGTACTTC
NA,TRBV19,TRBD2,TRBJ2-1,CATGGTSNNEQFF,TGTGCAACTGGAGGGACTAGTAACAATGAGCAGTTCTTC
NA,TRBV5-1,TRBD1,TRBJ2-2,CASSLAPGQVNTGELFF,TGCGCCAGCAGCTTGGCCCCGGGACAGGTGAACACCGGGGAGCTGTTTTTT
NA,TRBV4-1,NA,TRBJ1-5,CASSQEDRGNQPQHF,TGCGCCAGCAGCCAGGAGGATCGGGGCAATCAGCCCCAGCATTTT
once,TRBV29-1,NA,TRBJ2-4,CSAGEPKNIQYF,TGCAGCGCAGGGGAGCCCAAAAACATTCAGTACTTC
NA,TRBV6-6,NA,TRBJ2-5,CASSYSGETQYF,TGTGCCAGCAGTTACTCGGGGGAGACCCAGTACTTC
NA,TRBV6-5,NA,TRBJ1-1,CASSSGAVPEAFF,TGTGCCAGCAGCTCCGGGGCAGTACCTGAAGCTTTCTTT
NA,TRBV7-3,NA,TRBJ1-1,CASSRTSDMNTEAFF,TGTGCCAGCAGCCGAACAAGTGACATGAACACTGAAGCTTTCTTT
NA,TRBV5-1,NA,TRBJ2-2,CASSSTGHSDTGELFF,TGCGCCAGCAGCTCTACAGGGCATAGTGACACCGGGGAGCTGTTTTTT
NA,TRBV5-1,TRBD2,TRBJ2-7,CASSSGLAGSYEQYF,TGCGCCAGCAGCTCCGGACTAGCGGGTTCCTACGAGCAGTACTTC
NA,TRBV2,NA,TRBJ2-7,CASGAYEQYF,TGTGCCAGCGGAGCCTACGAGCAGTACTTC
NA,TRBV18,NA,TRBJ2-2,CASSRGGPGTGELFF,TGTGCCAGTTCTAGAGGAGGGCCCGGGACCGGGGAGCTGTTTTTT
NA,TRBV28,NA,TRBJ2-7,CASNRKTYEQYF,TGTGCCAGCAACAGAAAAACCTACGAGCAGTACTTC
NA,TRBV4-2,NA,TRBJ1-1,CASSPTEGEGNTEAFF,TGTGCCAGCAGCCCGACCGAGGGGGAGGGAAACACTGAAGCTTTCTTT
NA,TRBV30,NA,TRBJ1-1,CAWRGGAGEAFF,TGTGCCTGGAGAGGAGGGGCTGGTGAAGCTTTCTTT
NA,TRBV28,NA,TRBJ1-1,CASSFRPTEAFF,TGTGCCAGCAGTTTCCGGCCCACTGAAGCTTTCTTT
NA,TRBV14,NA,TRBJ1-2,CASSAGTDYGYTF,TGTGCCAGCAGCGCCGGGACGGATTATGGCTACACCTTC
NA,TRBV18,NA,TRBJ1-2,CASSLGQAYGYTF,TGTGCCAGCTCACTAGGACAAGCCTATGGCTACACCTTC
NA,TRBV9,TRBD2,TRBJ2-3,CASSVAGGRIDTQYF,TGTGCCAGCAGCGTAGCAGGCGGGAGAATAGATACGCAGTATTTT
NA,TRBV5-1,TRBD1,TRBJ1-2,CASSLGLGTEYGYTF,TGCGCCAGCAGCTTGGGTCTAGGGACAGAGTATGGCTACACCTTC
NA,TRBV6-6,NA,TRBJ2-7,CASSAGGIYEQYF,TGTGCCAGCAGTGCAGGGGGGATCTACGAGCAGTACTTC
few,TRBV6-5,NA,TRBJ1-5,CASSYTVGQPQHF,TGTGCCAGCAGTTACACGGTGGGACAGCCCCAGCATTTT
NA,TRBV5-1,TRBD1,TRBJ1-4,CASTTGLNEKLFF,TGCGCCAGCACGACAGGGCTGAATGAAAAACTGTTTTTT
NA,TRBV6-6,NA,TRBJ2-2,CASSESGNTGELFF,TGTGCCAGCAGTGAGAGCGGTAACACCGGGGAGCTGTTTTTT
NA,TRBV5-1,NA,TRBJ2-3,CASSLDPVGGFAVADTQYF,TGCGCCAGCAGCTTAGATCCAGTGGGGGGATTTGCGGTCGCAGATACGCAGTATTTT
NA,TRBV7-9,TRBD2,TRBJ2-1,CASTLRTSGTNEQFF,TGTGCCAGCACTTTAAGGACTAGCGGGACCAATGAGCAGTTCTTC
NA,TRBV14,NA,TRBJ2-4,CASSQMGARGKNIQYF,TGTGCCAGCAGCCAAATGGGGGCCAGGGGCAAAAACATTCAGTACTTC
NA,TRBV9,NA,TRBJ2-5,CASSTRPGAYQETQYF,TGTGCCAGCAGCACTCGACCCGGGGCTTACCAAGAGACCCAGTACTTC
NA,TRBV7-8,TRBD2,TRBJ2-3,CASSLGGSGRDPDTQYF,TGTGCCAGCAGCTTAGGTGGTAGCGGGAGGGACCCAGATACGCAGTATTTT